These 22 T cell receptor beta chains were sequenced from one sample in a study of beta chain features in type 1 diabetes. Study-wide results and limits: Significant though moderate, a shortening of TCRB CDR3s appeared in all four CD4+ subsets of Type 1 diabetes patients.

These TCRs' antigens remain unknown. All of the isolated RNA was reverse transcribed, so expressed TCRB transcripts were sequenced. Assay: immunoSEQ multiplex PCR; the TCRdb copy retains only in-frame clones and omits some. Of 150,000 to 200,000 clones listed, 63% were seen once; the top ten hold roughly 0.089%. Material: naive CD4+ T cells from blood. The receptors derive from a man under 40 with type 1 diabetes.

The J gene is TRBJ1-5, the V gene TRBV7-6; 9 bases match TRBD1. Germline CDR1 is SGHVS and CDR2 is FNYEAQ. The CDR3 has 13 residues. V was clipped by 5 bases and J by 6 bases; unmatched bases: 2. Here the CDR3 reads CASSADRGQPQHF. CDR3 bases: TGTGCCAGCAGCGCGGACAGGGGTCAGCCCCAGCATTTT.

There are a few counts of this clone. This chain links TRBV29-1 with TRBJ2-7; possible D gene TRBD1, 5 bases. V lost 4 bases to trimming and J lost 0 bases, with 7 bases between them. In germline, CDR1 is SQVTM, CDR2 ANQGSEA. CDR3 length: 12 residues. CDR3 region: CSVGDSSYEQYF. The CDR3 DNA sequence: TGCAGCGTTGGAGACAGCTCCTACGAGCAGTACTTC.

This chain uses TRBV15 with TRBJ1-4; TRBD1 is a possible D gene (6 bases). The CDR3 is 14 residues long. V lost 6 bases and J lost 6, with 14 bases in between. Per the germline V gene, CDR1 is LNHNV and CDR2 is YYDKDF (reference sequence). The CDR3 nucleotides are TGTGCCACCAGTGTTTTGACAGGTCATGAAAAACTGTTTTTT. Amino acids: CATSVLTGHEKLFF.

The chain links TRBV11-2 to TRBJ2-1; a weak D match, TRBD1 (6 bases). The CDR3 contains 14 residues. Trimming shortened V by 4 bases and J by 9 bases, and 16 bases separated the two germline ends. Germline V gene lookup returns CDR1 SGHAT and CDR2 FQNNGV. The DNA for the CDR3 is TGTGCCAGCAGCTCTACTAACAGGGAGACTGAGCAGTTCTTC. Encoded protein: CASSSTNRETEQFF. Complete variable domain (other parts from reference TRBV11-2 and TRBJ2-1): EAGVAQSPRYKIIEKRQSVAFWCNPISGHATLYWYQQILGQGPKLLIQFQNNGVVDDSQLPKDRFSAERLKGVDSTLKIQPAKLEDSAVYLCASSSTNRETEQFFGPGTRLTVL.

The chain employs TRBV30 and TRBJ1-1, with D possibly TRBD1 on 6 matching bases. CDR1 and CDR2 (germline): GTSNPN, SVGIG (reference sequence). Trimming shortened V by 8 bases and J by 2 bases, and 15 bases separated the two germline ends. CDR3 length equals 13 residues. For the CDR3, the DNA is TGTGCCCTCACTCGCAGGGGCAACACTGAAGCTTTCTTT. It is translated as CALTRRGNTEAFF.

The V call is TRBV5-4, the J call TRBJ2-3; 13 bases agree with TRBD2. V lost 7 bases and J lost 7; bases outside the gene matches: 15. The germline gives CDR1 SGHNT, CDR2 YYREEE (reference sequence). The CDR3 consists of 17 residues. CDR3 residues: CASARLAGGHGVNTQYF. Written as DNA, the CDR3 is TGTGCCAGCGCACGACTAGCGGGGGGACACGGGGTCAATACGCAGTATTTT.

This clone was observed once. The chain uses TRBV2 and TRBJ1-2; no firm D call. The length of the CDR3 is 12 residues. V was shortened by 8 bases and J by 2 bases, with 9 bases between the two germline ends. Germline V gene lookup returns CDR1 SNHLY and CDR2 FYNNEI. The CDR3 DNA is TGTGCCAGCCGCGCCGAGAACTATGGCTACACCTTC. Its translation is CASRAENYGYTF. Drawing the rest from reference TRBV2 and TRBJ1-2, the complete variable domain is EPEVTQTPSHQVTQMGQEVILRCVPISNHLYFYWYRQILGQKVEFLVSFYNNEISEKSEIFDDQFSVERPDGSNFTLKIRSTKLEDSAMYFCASRAENYGYTFGSGTRLTVV.

This sequence joins TRBV29-1 and TRBJ1-1; TRBD1 matches at 7 bases. V shed 2 bases, J shed 7 bases, and the junction held 4 bases outside the gene matches. The CDR3 loop spans 12 amino acids. Germline CDR1 SQVTM, CDR2 ANQGSEA. The CDR3 DNA follows: TGCAGCGTTGAACTACAGGGGTTTGAAGCTTTCTTT. Encoded protein: CSVELQGFEAFF. Supplemented by reference TRBV29-1 and TRBJ1-1, the full variable domain reads SAVISQKPSRDICQRGTSLTIQCQVDSQVTMMFWYRQQPGQSLTLIATANQGSEATYESGFVIDKFPISRPNLTFSTLTVSNMSPEDSSIYLCSVELQGFEAFFGQGTRLTVV.

The chain links TRBV2 to TRBJ1-4; D not certain. Trimming removed 5 bases at V and 10 bases at J, with 14 bases between. This CDR3 comprises 13 residues. The germline V gene encodes CDR1 SNHLY and CDR2 FYNNEI. CDR3 region: CASSTAQSGKLFF. The CDR3 DNA follows: TGTGCCAGCAGTACCGCCCAAAGCGGAAAACTGTTTTTT.

The rearrangement links TRBV7-2 to TRBJ2-3; TRBD2 aligns across 13 bases. CDR1 is SGHTA and CDR2 is FQGNSA in the germline V gene. The V and J ends lost 5 bases and 5 bases, in that order; junction bases with no gene match: 10. This CDR3 comprises 17 residues. The CDR3 DNA reads TGTGCCAGCAGCCGCGGGACTAGCGGGGTAAATGGAGATACGCAGTATTTT. Translating it yields CASSRGTSGVNGDTQYF.

The chain joins TRBV4-3 to TRBJ2-7; D not certain. The CDR3 extends over 15 amino acids. Germline V lookup: CDR1 LGHNA, CDR2 YSLEER. Trimming shortened V by 0 bases and J by 1 base, and 10 bases separated the two germline ends. The CDR3 loop reads CASSQEPGSSYEQYF. CDR3 in DNA: TGCGCCAGCAGCCAAGAGCCAGGATCGTCCTACGAGCAGTACTTC.

About this clone itself: Other DNA sequences from this sample encode an identical CDR3 as well. The rearrangement joins TRBV30 to TRBJ1-5; D is undetermined. V lost 2 bases and J 0 bases, leaving 5 bases between the germline ends. This CDR3 region has 13 residues. Germline CDR1 reads GTSNPN; CDR2 reads SVGIG (reference sequence). The CDR3 coding sequence is TGTGCCTGGAGTAAGGATAGCAATCAGCCCCAGCATTTT. Its protein is CAWSKDSNQPQHF.

The chain has TRBV2 and TRBJ2-5; D tentatively fits TRBD1 or TRBD2 (5 bases each). The germline V gene has CDR1 SNHLY and CDR2 FYNNEI. With 4 bases removed from V and 5 bases from J, the gap between germline ends came to 14 bases. The CDR3 length is 14 residues. CDR3 nucleotides: TGTGCCAGCAGTGGTGGGAGAGGGGCCGAGACCCAGTACTTC. Protein sequence: CASSGGRGAETQYF. Drawing the rest from reference TRBV2 and TRBJ2-5, the complete variable domain is EPEVTQTPSHQVTQMGQEVILRCVPISNHLYFYWYRQILGQKVEFLVSFYNNEISEKSEIFDDQFSVERPDGSNFTLKIRSTKLEDSAMYFCASSGGRGAETQYFGPGTRLLVL.

CDR3 loop: CASSWGVSGNTIYF. CDR3 nucleotide sequence: TGTGCCAGCAGCTGGGGCGTGTCTGGAAACACCATATATTTT. The rearrangement uses TRBV7-8 and TRBJ1-3; tentative D call: TRBD1 (5 bases). This CDR3 has 14 amino acids. Per germline, CDR1 SGHVS and CDR2 FQNEAQ. Trimming pared 4 bases from V and 1 base from J, leaving 8 bases between.

The chain couples TRBV29-1 to TRBJ1-2, with 8 positions matching TRBD1. This CDR3 contains 12 residues. The junction had 9 bases not matched to a gene; V was cut back by 7 bases and J by 8 bases. Germline assignment: CDR1 SQVTM and CDR2 ANQGSEA. This CDR3 reads CSGKDRVQGYTF. DNA for the CDR3: TGCAGCGGAAAGGACAGGGTTCAAGGCTACACCTTC.

This clone was observed a few times. The gene calls are TRBV7-9 and TRBJ2-1; D possibly corresponds to TRBD1 (6 bases). The CDR3 is 16 residues long. The germline V gene encodes CDR1 SEHNR and CDR2 FQNEAQ (reference sequence). Trimming cost V 5 bases and J 0 bases, with 14 bases left between them. The CDR3 DNA is TGTGCCAGCAGCCCTACAGGGTACAGCTCCTACAATGAGCAGTTCTTC. Protein sequence: CASSPTGYSSYNEQFF.

J is TRBJ1-1 and V is TRBV30; TRBD1 is a possible D gene (5 bases). CDR1 is GTSNPN and CDR2 is SVGIG in the germline V gene (reference sequence). The V end lost 3 bases, the J end lost 3 bases, and 8 bases lay between the germline ends. This CDR3 is 12 amino acids long. The CDR3 spells CAWSKGHTEAFF. In DNA, the CDR3 is TGTGCCTGGAGCAAGGGGCACACTGAAGCTTTCTTT.

J is TRBJ2-3 and V is TRBV5-1; D may be TRBD2 (6 bases). V shed 2 bases and J shed 3 bases, with 19 bases lying between them. CDR1 and CDR2 from the germline V gene are SGHRS and YFSETQ. The CDR3 has 17 residues. The CDR3 DNA reads as TGCGCCAGCAGCTTATCGGTCGGCGGGGTAGAGACAGATACGCAGTATTTT. Translating gives CASSLSVGGVETDTQYF.

The chain combines TRBV9 with TRBJ2-5; D ambiguous. This CDR3 comprises 15 residues. V lost 4 bases, J lost 2 bases, and 15 bases lay in between. Germline CDR1 is SGDLS and CDR2 is YYNGEE. CDR3 loop: CASSPFQANQETQYF. In nucleotides, the CDR3 is TGTGCCAGCAGCCCTTTCCAAGCAAATCAAGAGACCCAGTACTTC.

This clone came up once. The chain recombines TRBV4-3 with TRBJ2-1; 11 bases match TRBD2. The CDR3 runs 17 residues. Losses at the gene ends were 1 base for V and 9 bases for J; bases not matched to a gene: 11. Germline lookup yields CDR1 LGHNA and CDR2 YSLEER. The CDR3 DNA reads TGCGCCAGCAGCCAAGCCGTGGGACTAGCGGAAAATAGTGAGCAGTTCTTC. It codes for CASSQAVGLAENSEQFF.

J is TRBJ2-5 and V is TRBV7-2; D gene unclear. V dropped 3 bases and J dropped 2 bases, with 16 bases sitting between them. Germline V lookup: CDR1 SGHTA, CDR2 FQGNSA. The CDR3 contains 16 residues. The CDR3 loop reads CASSFHWSIGQETQYF. The CDR3 DNA reads as TGTGCCAGCAGCTTCCACTGGAGTATAGGTCAAGAGACCCAGTACTTC.

This clone was recorded a few times. CDR3 nucleotides: TGCAGTGCTCGAGGTGGGAGTACGCAGTATTTT. Residues: CSARGGSTQYF. V gene TRBV20-1 combines with J gene TRBJ2-3, with D tentatively TRBD2 (5 bases). The CDR3 runs to 11 residues. The germline V gene has CDR1 DFQATT and CDR2 SNEGSKA (reference sequence). Trimming shortened V by 5 bases and J by 8 bases, and 11 bases separated the two germline ends.